The rows below give T cell receptor beta chains drawn from one sample of a study of blood T cell repertoires in COVID-19. Here immunoSEQ multiplex PCR was the method, and the copy in TCRdb shows in-frame clones only, minus some. In the table there are approximately 220,000 clones, 83% of which are singletons. The sample comprised PBMCs or T cells enriched from blood (not recorded which). These receptors came from a woman aged 50 to 65 who had been exposed to COVID-19. The CDR3 runs from the conserved cysteine through the conserved F or W. D genes are given only for firm matches.

v_call	j_call	d_call	cdr3_aa
TRBV28	TRBJ1-1	TRBD1	CASSTGRGTEAFF
TRBV11-2	TRBJ2-5	-	CASSPAGRIQETQYF
TRBV27	TRBJ1-2	-	CASSLSPRGANYGYTF
TRBV28	TRBJ1-4	-	CASSYGTLRAGNEKLFF
TRBV24-1	TRBJ1-5	-	CATSAGEGSNQPQHF
TRBV3-1/TRBV3-2	TRBJ1-5	TRBD1	CASSLGTGGVQPQHF
TRBV2	TRBJ1-2	-	CASRDPQTEYHF
TRBV5-1	TRBJ2-1	TRBD2	CASSSTSGAYNEQFF
TRBV5-6	TRBJ1-6	TRBD1	CASYRTGGNSPLHF
TRBV19	TRBJ1-1	TRBD1	CASRPPGQGVGRRGAFF
TRBV19	TRBJ1-3	-	CASSTAASGNTIYF
TRBV28	TRBJ2-7	-	CASSIHSGYEQYF
TRBV3-1/TRBV3-2	TRBJ2-7	TRBD2	CASSQGRGDPGEPYEQYF
TRBV11-3	TRBJ2-2	TRBD2	CASGHSGGNTGELFF
TRBV6-5	TRBJ2-2	TRBD1	CASSYLGQVDTGELFF
TRBV19	TRBJ2-5	-	CASSTGQPRKTQYF
TRBV28	TRBJ1-6	-	CASSLSGSSYNSPLHF
TRBV7-6	TRBJ1-1	-	CASSLRENTEAFF
TRBV7-8	TRBJ1-6	TRBD1	CASSLNIGGAPLENSPLHF
TRBV27	TRBJ2-1	-	CASSPRVRPYNEQFF
TRBV29-1	TRBJ1-2	-	CSVEADRFGNYGYTF
TRBV10-2	TRBJ1-3	-	CASRDSLANTIYF
TRBV4-3	TRBJ1-3	-	CASSQGSVTVSGNTIYF
TRBV25-1	TRBJ2-7	-	CASSDTRGLSYEQYF
TRBV2	TRBJ2-5	-	CASSGQILWETQYF
TRBV6-5	TRBJ1-1	-	CASSYSAPQATEAFF
TRBV5-4	TRBJ2-1	-	CASSPSLPGNEQFF
TRBV30	TRBJ2-2	-	CAWRGGGRELFF
TRBV5-6	TRBJ2-1	TRBD2	CASSLVAGGHNEQFF
TRBV4-3	TRBJ2-2	-	CASSQVPFTGELFF
TRBV20-1	TRBJ2-1	TRBD2	CSASPLSTSGGRNEQFF
TRBV27	TRBJ1-4	-	CASSPVIPGGAYEKLFF
TRBV5-1	TRBJ1-2	TRBD1	CATSAGGQDFGYTF